A single sample gave rise to the 8 T cell receptor beta chains below, sequenced in a study of blood T cells in healthy people across ages. Sample-barcoded 5' priming and a J-beta primer mix drove a second PCR of roughly 7 to 11 cycles. TCRdb independently ran MiXCR on the 5' RACE reads; one entry per CDR3 protein. The sample includes about 760,000 distinct CDR3 sequences, just under 25% of them seen just once. These records were also assigned to another study, of T cells of mothers and their children.

The sample comprised blood. The receptors shown here come from a boy younger than 18 in good health.

The chain links TRBV20-1 to TRBJ2-3; D is undetermined. CDR1 and CDR2 (germline): DFQATT, SNEGSKA (reference sequence). There are 14 residues in the CDR3. Trimming removed 7 bases at V and 2 bases at J, with 16 bases between. This CDR3 is CSVFASGNTDTQYF. The CDR3 DNA is TGCAGTGTCTTCGCTAGTGGTAACACAGATACGCAGTATTTT.

This clonotype came up a few times. This chain uses TRBV12-3 or TRBV12-4 with TRBJ1-2; 10 bases align to TRBD1. The CDR3 totals 14 residues. Germline trimming cut 5 bases from V and 8 bases from J; bases unmatched to any gene: 8. The CDR3 here is CASSLAGQGLGYTF. The DNA of the CDR3 is TGTGCCAGCAGTCTCGCGGGACAGGGGCTCGGCTACACCTTC.

The CDR3 region is CSVDPGEVEAFF. The CDR3 bases are TGCAGCGTTGACCCGGGGGAAGTCGAAGCTTTCTTT. The chain combines TRBV29-1 with TRBJ1-1; a possible D gene is TRBD1 (5 bases). This CDR3 is 12 amino acids long. In germline, CDR1 is SQVTM, CDR2 ANQGSEA. The V end was cut by 3 bases, the J end by 8 bases, with 13 bases between.

This clonotype turned up a few times. The gene calls are TRBV7-9 and TRBJ2-5; weak D call: TRBD2 (6 bases). The end of the DNA fits TRBJ2-1 better, so the J call may be wrong. The CDR3 sequence is 15 residues long. In germline, CDR1 is SEHNR, CDR2 FQNEAQ (reference sequence). The CDR3 DNA follows: TGTGCCAGCAGCTTGGCGGGACCCGTTAGTAATGAGCAGTTCTTC. Translated: CASSLAGPVSNEQFF.

The genes are TRBV12-3 or TRBV12-4 and TRBJ1-4; D is unresolved. V lost 6 bases to trimming and J lost 4 bases, with 12 bases between them. The CDR3 consists of 14 residues. In DNA, the CDR3 is TGTGCCAGCAGGATGGCAGTAATTAATGAAAAACTGTTTTTT. It translates to CASRMAVINEKLFF.

In this sample, this clonotype turned up a few times. This chain connects TRBV29-1 to TRBJ2-2; 7 bases match TRBD2. CDR3 length: 17 amino acids. V shed 2 bases, J shed 6 bases, and the junction held 15 bases outside the gene matches. CDR1 is SQVTM, CDR2 ANQGSEA, per germline. In nucleotides, the CDR3 is TGCAGCGTTGAACAGGGAGGGTCAGGAGCACTGTCCGGGGAGCTGTTTTTT. It is translated as CSVEQGGSGALSGELFF.

This chain uses TRBV6-1 with TRBJ2-2; D gene ambiguous. Germline loops: CDR1 MNHNS, CDR2 SASEGT. The CDR3 runs 15 residues. The ends were cut back, 5 bases at V and 2 bases at J, with 12 bases in the middle. This chain's CDR3 is CASSRSLDNTGELFF. CDR3 nucleotide sequence: TGTGCCAGCAGTAGGTCCCTAGACAACACCGGGGAGCTGTTTTTT.

The chain employs TRBV7-9 and TRBJ2-7; D not resolved. Germline CDR1 and CDR2: SEHNR and FQNEAQ (reference sequence). V lost 1 base to trimming and J lost 4 bases, with 11 bases between them. The CDR3 has 14 amino acids. CDR3 sequence reads: CASSLVDEKYEQYF. CDR3 in DNA: TGTGCCAGCAGCTTAGTTGACGAGAAATACGAGCAGTACTTC.